What follows describes a single TCR beta chain. Its antigen remains unidentified. The source of the sample is a study of T cell responses to AZD1222 COVID-19 vaccine. Overall study context: Second doses that came at about 4 or about 12 weeks were put together. Study-wide results and caveats: Vaccine-related CD4 TCRs covered spike, predominating at 160-218 and 743-854. The study found Spike-specific TCR breadth and depth rose after two AZD1222 doses. The donor group comprised mostly white British people and more females; the analysis possibly underestimated clonal diversity.

V was clipped by 1 base and J by 4 bases; unmatched bases: 4. This CDR3 contains 16 residues. Looked up from germline, CDR1 is SGDLS and CDR2 is YYNGEE. This table comes from immunoSEQ multiplex PCR, and its TCRdb copy is limited to in-frame clones, with some not included. The data contain more than 25,000 clones, around 90% of them singletons. This chain connects TRBV9 to TRBJ2-1; TRBD2 matches at 11 bases. This sample comprised peripheral blood, obtained on day 0 of AZD1222 vaccination. The source is an adult in good health. The CDR3, as DNA: TGTGCCAGCAGCGTAACCGGGACTAGCGGATACAATGAGCAGTTCTTC. Protein: CASSVTGTSGYNEQFF.